Sequencing of this T cell receptor beta chain was carried out in a study of T cell responses to AZD1222 COVID-19 vaccine. Study-level background: Pooling was applied to second doses at about 4 or about 12 weeks. Notes on the study in general: Without day 14 samples, only post-peak T cell repertoires were studied. The donor cohort was predominantly white British with a female majority, and clonal diversity may have been underestimated.

TCRdb keeps only in-frame clones here, not all; method: immunoSEQ multiplex PCR. The table includes under 200,000 clones, approximately 94% detected once. About this clone itself: Its antigen is not known. This same CDR3 is encoded by further DNA sequences in the sample.

The CDR3 totals 16 residues. Trimming took 5 bases from V and 0 from J; bases not matched to a gene: 5. Germline loops: CDR1 LNHDA, CDR2 SQIVND (reference sequence). The sequence derives from an adult in good health. The chain uses TRBV19 and TRBJ2-2; 8 bases are shared with TRBD1. Sequenced here: peripheral blood, sampled on day 0 of AZD1222 vaccination. CDR3 loop: CASSLPQGANTGELFF. CDR3 DNA: TGTGCCAGTAGTCTGCCACAGGGGGCGAACACCGGGGAGCTGTTTTTT.